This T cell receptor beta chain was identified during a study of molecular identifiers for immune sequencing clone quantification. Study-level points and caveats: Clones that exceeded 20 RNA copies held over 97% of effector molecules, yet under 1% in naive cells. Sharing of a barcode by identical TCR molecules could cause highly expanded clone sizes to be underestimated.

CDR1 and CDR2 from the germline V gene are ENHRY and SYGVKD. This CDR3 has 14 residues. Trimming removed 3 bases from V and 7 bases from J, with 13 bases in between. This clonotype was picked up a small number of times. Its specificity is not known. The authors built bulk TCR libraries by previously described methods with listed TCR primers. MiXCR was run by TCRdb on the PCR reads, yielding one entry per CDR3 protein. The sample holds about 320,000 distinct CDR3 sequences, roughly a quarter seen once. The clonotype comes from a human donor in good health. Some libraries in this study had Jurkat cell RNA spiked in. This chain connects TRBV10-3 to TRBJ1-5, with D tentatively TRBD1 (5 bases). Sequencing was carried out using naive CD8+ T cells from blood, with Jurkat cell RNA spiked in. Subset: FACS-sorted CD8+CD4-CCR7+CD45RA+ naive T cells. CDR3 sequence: CAISDVNRIQPQHF. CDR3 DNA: TGTGCCATCAGTGACGTCAACAGGATCCAGCCCCAGCATTTT.